These 28 T cell receptor beta chains originate from one sample sequenced in a study of T cells in women clearing cervical HPV infection. The data were produced by immunoSEQ multiplex PCR, yet TCRdb's version contains in-frame clones alone and is incomplete. The data show roughly 47,000 clones, and the top ten clones hold about 40%. Sequencing input: blood buffy coat. The source is a woman between 18 and 70 years old with a cervical HPV16 infection that either progressed to CIN3+ or cleared (not recorded which).

A remark on this clone: The read gets to within 3 residues of the CDR3 end, and the germline J gene fills in the rest. The J gene is TRBJ2-1, the V gene TRBV20-1; D not resolved. The length of the CDR3 is 13 residues. Germline V lookup: CDR1 DFQATT, CDR2 SNEGSKA (reference sequence). Trimming took off 1 base at V and 5 bases at J, with 9 bases between the two ends. The CDR3 sequence: CSARGSRDNEQFF. The part of the CDR3 DNA that was read is TGCAGTGCTAGAGGAAGTCGGGACAATGAG.

A word on this clone: The CDR3 end is not reached by the read, which stops 3 residues before it; the germline J gene fills it in. The chain recombines TRBV5-1 with TRBJ2-3; 7 bases align to TRBD1. This CDR3 has 14 residues. Germline CDR1 and CDR2: SGHRS and YFSETQ. V trimming: 6 bases; J trimming: 6 bases; junction bases outside the gene matches: 10. CDR3 sequence: CASTSGGVRDTQYF. The sequenced CDR3 bases are TGCGCCAGCACCTCAGGGGGAGTCCGGGATACG.

Concerning this clone itself: The read terminates 3 residues ahead of where the CDR3 ends, so the germline J gene completes it. The gene calls are TRBV5-1 and TRBJ2-5, with D tentatively TRBD2 (5 bases). The CDR3 length is 13 residues. V lost 4 bases and J lost 5, with 12 bases in between. Germline assignment: CDR1 SGHRS and CDR2 YFSETQ. The CDR3 loop is CASSKGLSETQYF. Incomplete CDR3 DNA: TGCGCCAGCAGCAAAGGACTTTCGGAGACC. Complete variable domain (other parts from reference TRBV5-1 and TRBJ2-5): KAGVTQTPRYLIKTRGQQVTLSCSPISGHRSVSWYQQTPGQGLQFLFEYFSETQRNKGNFPGRFSGRQFSNSRSEMNVSTLELGDSALYLCASSKGLSETQYFGPGTRLLVL.

About this clone: The read halts 3 residues ahead of the CDR3 end, with the missing end drawn from the germline J gene. This chain joins TRBV7-9 and TRBJ2-7; the match to TRBD1 covers 7 bases. Germline assignment: CDR1 SEHNR and CDR2 FQNEAQ (reference sequence). The CDR3 runs to 15 residues. V trimming: 1 base; J trimming: 0 bases; junction bases outside the gene matches: 3. The CDR3 bases that were read are TGTGCCAGCAGCTTAGGACAGGGATTCTCCTACGAG. Translated: CASSLGQGFSYE. The whole CDR3 protein is CASSLGQGFSYEQYF. The complete variable domain, with remaining parts taken from reference TRBV7-9 and TRBJ2-7, reads DTGVSQNPRHKITKRGQNVTFRCDPISEHNRLYWYRQTLGQGPEFLTYFQNEAQLEKSRLLSDRFSAERPKGSFSTLEIQRTEQGDSAMYLCASSLGQGFSYEQYFGPGTRLTVT.

With respect to this clone: The CDR3 is cut off 3 residues early in the read; its end comes from the germline J gene. This chain uses TRBV7-6 with TRBJ1-2; D is undetermined. The CDR3 runs to 15 residues. Germline assignment: CDR1 SGHVS and CDR2 FNYEAQ. The sequenced part of the CDR3 DNA is TGTGCCAGCAGCTCGGTAGCGGGAGGGTGGAATGAC. Its translation is CASSSVAGGWND. The full CDR3 sequence reads CASSSVAGGWNDYTF.

Regarding this clone: The observed sequence ends 3 residues before the CDR3 terminus, with the missing tail filled in from the germline J gene. The chain employs TRBV5-1 and TRBJ1-1; possible D gene TRBD1, 6 bases. Trimming stripped 4 bases from V and 2 bases from J, with 12 bases between. Germline lookup yields CDR1 SGHRS and CDR2 YFSETQ. The CDR3 is made up of 14 amino acids. CDR3 region: CASSTGQFNTEAFF. CDR3 DNA, as far as it was read: TGCGCCAGCAGCACCGGACAGTTTAACACTGAA. Full variable domain (remainder filled in from reference TRBV5-1 and TRBJ1-1): KAGVTQTPRYLIKTRGQQVTLSCSPISGHRSVSWYQQTPGQGLQFLFEYFSETQRNKGNFPGRFSGRQFSNSRSEMNVSTLELGDSALYLCASSTGQFNTEAFFGQGTRLTVV.

A word on this clone: The CDR3 end is not reached by the read, which stops 3 residues before it; the germline J gene fills it in. This rearrangement joins TRBV30 to TRBJ1-5, with D perhaps TRBD1 (6 bases). The CDR3 is made up of 14 amino acids. Germline loops: CDR1 GTSNPN, CDR2 SVGIG (reference sequence). V was pared by 4 bases and J by 1 base, with 11 bases between. CDR3 sequence reads: CAWNTGTSNQPQHF. CDR3 DNA, as far as it was read: TGTGCCTGGAATACAGGGACAAGCAATCAGCCC.

Concerning this clone itself: The read halts 3 residues ahead of the CDR3 end, with the missing end drawn from the germline J gene. The V gene is TRBV18, the J gene TRBJ2-3; a weak D match, TRBD1 (5 bases). CDR3 length: 14 residues. V lost 2 bases to trimming and J lost 5 bases, with 11 bases between them. The germline gives CDR1 KGHSH, CDR2 LQKENI. The sequenced CDR3 bases are TGTGCCAGCTCACCAAGCCAGGGCGAAGATACG. Protein sequence: CASSPSQGEDT. The whole CDR3 sequence reads CASSPSQGEDTQYF.

Concerning this clone: The read ends 3 residues before the CDR3 terminus; that terminus is restored from the germline J gene. The chain has TRBV5-1 and TRBJ2-3; weak D call: TRBD1 (5 bases). Per germline, CDR1 SGHRS and CDR2 YFSETQ. The CDR3 consists of 15 residues. Trimming removed 2 bases from V and 4 bases from J, with 14 bases in between. CDR3: CASSFSSQQADTQYF. The covered CDR3 bases are TGCGCCAGCAGCTTTTCGTCCCAACAGGCAGATACG.

The CDR3 sequence is CAISELYTDTQYF. The sequenced part of the CDR3 DNA is TGTGCCATCAGTGAGCTGTACACAGATACG. The chain links TRBV10-3 to TRBJ2-3; D is unresolved. The read gets to within 3 residues of the CDR3 end, and the germline J gene fills in the rest. The CDR3 runs to 13 residues. Between the trimmed V and J ends, which lost 2 bases and 2 bases, there was a span of 5 bases. The V gene's germline CDR1 is ENHRY and CDR2 SYGVKD.

Regarding this clone: The read finishes 3 residues shy of the CDR3 end, and the germline J gene is used to complete it. The chain combines TRBV7-9 with TRBJ2-3; 13 nucleotides match TRBD2. CDR3 length: 15 amino acids. Germline V CDR1 and CDR2: SEHNR, FQNEAQ (reference sequence). With V trimmed by 3 bases and J by 6 bases, 3 bases remained unmatched. The CDR3 protein is CASSLTSGRFDTQYF. The CDR3 bases that were read are TGTGCCAGCAGCTTGACTAGCGGGAGGTTTGATACG. The whole variable domain, filled in from reference TRBV7-9 and TRBJ2-3, reads DTGVSQNPRHKITKRGQNVTFRCDPISEHNRLYWYRQTLGQGPEFLTYFQNEAQLEKSRLLSDRFSAERPKGSFSTLEIQRTEQGDSAMYLCASSLTSGRFDTQYFGPGTRLTVL.

Points on this clone: Coverage ceases 3 residues before the CDR3 finishes, and the germline J gene fills in the end. The chain uses TRBV11-2 and TRBJ2-4, with TRBD2 matching over 7 bases. J was trimmed by 7 bases and V by 5 bases; bases with no gene match: 8. CDR1 and CDR2 from the germline V gene are SGHAT and FQNNGV. The CDR3 spans 14 residues. The chain's CDR3 is CASSPQRGFNIQYF. The sequenced part of the CDR3 DNA is TGTGCCAGCAGCCCTCAGCGGGGTTTCAACATT.

Points on this clone: With the read ending 3 residues before the CDR3 end, the germline J gene is used to fill in that end. This sequence joins TRBV6-2 or TRBV6-3 and TRBJ2-1; 9 bases agree with TRBD2. Germline CDR1 MNHEY, CDR2 SVGEGT. The CDR3 runs to 14 residues. V dropped 0 bases and J dropped 9; count of bases not matched to a gene: 3. CDR3 bases read: TGTGCCAGCAGTTACTCGAAGACTAGCGGTGAG. It codes for CASSYSKTSGE. The whole CDR3 sequence is CASSYSKTSGEQFF.

As for this clone: From the germline J gene comes the end of the CDR3, since the read stops 3 residues before it. The chain carries TRBV19 and TRBJ1-5; no firm D call. This CDR3 is built from 14 residues. Germline V gene sequence: CDR1 LNHDA, CDR2 SQIVND (reference sequence). Trimming shortened V by 1 base and J by 4 bases, and 8 bases separated the two germline ends. CDR3 bases read: TGTGCCAGTAGTATAGGGCCCGGGAATCAGCCC. It yields the protein CASSIGPGNQP. From start to end, the CDR3 is CASSIGPGNQPQHF.

Concerning this clone itself: The DNA ends 3 residues before the CDR3 does, and the rest of the CDR3 is filled in from the germline J gene. The rearrangement uses TRBV20-1 and TRBJ2-7; TRBD2 matches 13 bases. CDR1 and CDR2 (germline): DFQATT, SNEGSKA (reference sequence). This CDR3 region has 15 residues. J gave up 1 base and V 3 bases, and 3 bases lay outside the gene matches. This CDR3 reads CSASGTSGISYEQYF. The part of the CDR3 DNA that was read is TGCAGTGCTAGCGGGACTAGCGGGATTTCCTACGAG.

Concerning this clone: Sequencing ends 3 residues short of the CDR3 end; the germline J gene provides the rest. The chain employs TRBV5-4 and TRBJ2-5, with 12 bases matching TRBD2. Germline V CDR1 and CDR2: SGHNT, YYREEE (reference sequence). The CDR3 contains 16 residues. CDR3 residues: CASSSATSGGLDTQYF. The DNA read from the CDR3 is TGTGCCAGCAGCTCCGCCACTAGCGGGGGGCTAGATACC.

On this clone: Read coverage stops 3 residues before the CDR3 terminus; the germline J gene supplies the remainder. The rearrangement uses TRBV5-1 and TRBJ1-5, with 8 bases that match TRBD1. Germline assignment: CDR1 SGHRS and CDR2 YFSETQ. This CDR3 has 15 amino acids. The J segment lost 6 bases and the V segment lost 2 bases, leaving 7 bases of the junction unmatched. CDR3: CASSLWTGRGQPQHF. The sequenced part of the CDR3 DNA is TGCGCCAGCAGCTTATGGACAGGGCGGGGTCAGCCC.

Comments on this clone: The read stops 3 residues short of the end of the CDR3; the missing end is completed from the germline J gene. The chain employs TRBV5-4 and TRBJ2-7; the match to TRBD2 covers 9 bases. There are 15 residues in the CDR3. The germline V gene has CDR1 SGHNT and CDR2 YYREEE (reference sequence). V was clipped by 1 base and J by 2 bases; unmatched bases: 4. The CDR3 protein is CASSLRLAVTYEQYF. CDR3 DNA, as far as it was read: TGTGCCAGCAGCTTGAGACTAGCGGTAACCTACGAG.

A note on this clone: The sequence runs out 3 residues before the end of the CDR3; the remainder is reconstructed from the germline J gene. This chain uses TRBV29-1 with TRBJ1-2; no reliable D call. Germline loops: CDR1 SQVTM, CDR2 ANQGSEA. Trimming took 6 bases from V and 6 from J, leaving 11 bases between them. The CDR3 totals 11 residues. The CDR3 bases that were read are TGCAGCGTGATTCAAGCTAATGGC. This translates into CSVIQANG. The whole CDR3 sequence reads CSVIQANGYTF.

In the case of this clone: The read comes to an end 3 residues before the CDR3 does, leaving the germline J gene to fill in the end. The chain links TRBV30 to TRBJ2-3; TRBD2 aligns across 9 bases. The CDR3 totals 15 residues. Germline CDR1 reads GTSNPN; CDR2 reads SVGIG (reference sequence). The DNA read from the CDR3 is TGTGCCTGGAGTGTCTCGCGGGGGGGCCGAGAGACG. Its translation: CAWSVSRGGRET. The entire CDR3 protein is CAWSVSRGGRETQYF.

Of note for this clone: Sequencing ends 3 residues short of the CDR3 end; the germline J gene provides the rest. This rearrangement joins TRBV29-1 to TRBJ2-7; no firm D call. V gave up 4 bases and J gave up 0 bases, with 7 bases separating them. This CDR3 contains 12 residues. Germline V gives CDR1 SQVTM, CDR2 ANQGSEA. The CDR3 reads CSVGKGSYEQYF. The CDR3 DNA, read in part, is TGCAGCGTTGGCAAAGGCTCCTACGAG.

Incomplete CDR3 DNA: TGCAGTGCCCAGGGGGGTACGGCAGATACG. Translating gives CSAQGGTADT. Given in full, the CDR3 is CSAQGGTADTQYF. V and J are TRBV20-1 and TRBJ2-3; D possibly corresponds to TRBD1 (7 bases). The CDR3 goes on 3 residues after the read ends, and that part is filled in from the germline J gene. V was trimmed by 6 bases and J by 4 bases, leaving 14 bases between them. The germline CDR1 and CDR2 sequences are DFQATT and SNEGSKA (reference sequence). CDR3 length equals 13 residues.

A note on this clone: The sequenced fragment ends 3 residues before the CDR3 boundary, so the rest is inferred from the germline J gene. The gene calls are TRBV5-6 and TRBJ2-3; 7 positions agree with TRBD2. Germline loops: CDR1 SGHDT, CDR2 YYEEEE. The ends lost 5 bases at V and 4 bases at J; junction bases unmatched: 10. The CDR3 contains 15 residues. Partial CDR3 DNA: TGTGCCAGCAGGCGGGACTACCGACGACCAGATACG. Translating gives CASRRDYRRPDT. The full CDR3 is CASRRDYRRPDTQYF. The whole variable domain, remainder taken from reference TRBV5-6 and TRBJ2-3, is DAGVTQSPTHLIKTRGQQVTLRCSPKSGHDTVSWYQQALGQGPQFIFQYYEEEERQRGNFPDRFSGHQFPNYSSELNVNALLLGDSALYLCASRRDYRRPDTQYFGPGTRLTVL.

In the case of this clone: The read terminates 3 residues ahead of where the CDR3 ends, so the germline J gene completes it. The chain recombines TRBV5-6 with TRBJ1-2; D is perhaps TRBD1 (5 bases). Germline assignment: CDR1 SGHDT and CDR2 YYEEEE. V was shortened by 0 bases and J by 5 bases, with 14 bases between the two germline ends. The CDR3 sequence is 15 residues long. CDR3 loop: CASSLDTGGPYGYTF. CDR3 bases read: TGTGCCAGCAGCTTGGATACCGGGGGACCTTATGGC.

The sequenced CDR3 bases are TGTGCCAGTAGTCTAGGGACAGGTGCCTACGAG. As protein: CASSLGTGAYE. The whole CDR3 is CASSLGTGAYEQYF. The chain carries TRBV19 and TRBJ2-7; 8 bases match TRBD1. The observed sequence ends 3 residues before the CDR3 terminus, with the missing tail filled in from the germline J gene. This CDR3 has 14 amino acids. Germline values: CDR1 LNHDA, CDR2 SQIVND (reference sequence). V shed 5 bases, J shed 2 bases, and the junction held 5 bases outside the gene matches.

About this clone itself: The sequence runs out 3 residues before the end of the CDR3; the remainder is reconstructed from the germline J gene. The chain has TRBV4-1 and TRBJ2-5, with D possibly being TRBD1 (6 bases). The CDR3 extends over 15 amino acids. The V end was cut by 1 base, the J end by 4 bases, with 13 bases between. CDR1 is MGHRA, CDR2 YSYEKL, per germline. The CDR3 DNA, read in part, is TGCGCCAGCAGCCAAGGACAGGCTAGGGGAGAGACC. This translates into CASSQGQARGET. The CDR3 as a whole reads CASSQGQARGETQYF.

The covered CDR3 bases are TGTGCCTGGAGTCCCCGTCCCTACAATGAG. Translating it yields CAWSPRPYNE. In full, the CDR3 is CAWSPRPYNEQFF. The V gene is TRBV30, the J gene TRBJ2-1; D is undetermined. The read falls 3 residues short of the CDR3 end, and the missing part is taken from the germline J gene. Trimming left V 2 bases short and J 2 bases short, with 7 bases between. This CDR3 is built from 13 residues. Germline CDR1 is GTSNPN and CDR2 is SVGIG (reference sequence).

The CDR3 spells CSAARSYEQYF. The sequenced CDR3 bases are TGCAGTGCCGCTAGAAGCTACGAG. J is TRBJ2-7 and V is TRBV20-1; D is undetermined. Coverage ceases 3 residues before the CDR3 finishes, and the germline J gene fills in the end. CDR1 and CDR2 from the germline V gene are DFQATT and SNEGSKA (reference sequence). The CDR3 is made up of 11 amino acids. V gave up 6 bases and J gave up 3 bases, with 9 bases separating them.